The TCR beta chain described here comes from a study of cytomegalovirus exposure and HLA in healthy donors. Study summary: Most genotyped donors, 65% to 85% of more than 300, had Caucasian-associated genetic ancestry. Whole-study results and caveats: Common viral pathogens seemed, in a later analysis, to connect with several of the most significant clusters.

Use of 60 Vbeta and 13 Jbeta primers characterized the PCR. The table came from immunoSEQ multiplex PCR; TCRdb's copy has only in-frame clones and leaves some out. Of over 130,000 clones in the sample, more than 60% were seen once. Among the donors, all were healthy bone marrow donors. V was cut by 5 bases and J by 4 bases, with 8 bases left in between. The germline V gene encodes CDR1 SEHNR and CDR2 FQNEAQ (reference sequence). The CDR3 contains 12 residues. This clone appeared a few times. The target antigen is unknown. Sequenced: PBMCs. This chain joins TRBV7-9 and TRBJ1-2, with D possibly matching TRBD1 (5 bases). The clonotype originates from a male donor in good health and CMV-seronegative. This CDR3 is CASSLDSYGYTF. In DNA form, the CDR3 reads TGTGCCAGCAGCCTCGACAGCTATGGCTACACCTTC. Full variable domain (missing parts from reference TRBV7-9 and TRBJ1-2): DTGVSQNPRHKITKRGQNVTFRCDPISEHNRLYWYRQTLGQGPEFLTYFQNEAQLEKSRLLSDRFSAERPKGSFSTLEIQRTEQGDSAMYLCASSLDSYGYTFGSGTRLTVV.